Detailed here is one T cell receptor (beta chain). This sample stems from a study of graft-versus-host responses after intestinal transplantation. Germline V CDR1 and CDR2: MDHEN, SYDVKM. The CDR3 totals 13 residues. V dropped 8 bases and J dropped 3 bases, with 13 bases sitting between them. The assay was immunoSEQ multiplex PCR, and TCRdb's table has in-frame clones only and misses some. This sample carries around 9,900 clones, about 95% of them seen once, and the ten largest clones take approximately 16%. The chain uses TRBV28 and TRBJ1-2; D not certain. Sequencing was performed on bone marrow, taken approximately 520 days after intestinal transplantation. The TCR comes from a human patient who received an intestinal transplant, so some T cells may come from the graft donor. This CDR3 reads CASLSPGYYGYTF. DNA of the CDR3: TGTGCCAGCCTTTCCCCGGGATACTATGGCTACACCTTC.